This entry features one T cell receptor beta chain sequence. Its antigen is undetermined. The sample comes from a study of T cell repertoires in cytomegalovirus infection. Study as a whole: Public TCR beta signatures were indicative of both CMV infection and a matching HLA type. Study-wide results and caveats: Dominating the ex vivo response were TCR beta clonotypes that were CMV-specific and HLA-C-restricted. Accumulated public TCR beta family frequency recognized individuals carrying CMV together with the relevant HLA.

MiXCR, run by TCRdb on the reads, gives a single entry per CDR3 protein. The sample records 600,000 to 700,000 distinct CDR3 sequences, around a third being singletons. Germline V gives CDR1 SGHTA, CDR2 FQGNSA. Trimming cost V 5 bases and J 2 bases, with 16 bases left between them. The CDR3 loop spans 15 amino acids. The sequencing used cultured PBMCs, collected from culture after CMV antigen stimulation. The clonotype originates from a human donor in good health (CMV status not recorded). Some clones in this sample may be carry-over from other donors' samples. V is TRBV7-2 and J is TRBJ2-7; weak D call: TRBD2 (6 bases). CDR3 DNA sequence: TGTGCCAGCAGCGCGCCCGGGAGTCTGACCTACGAGCAGTACTTC. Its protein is CASSAPGSLTYEQYF.